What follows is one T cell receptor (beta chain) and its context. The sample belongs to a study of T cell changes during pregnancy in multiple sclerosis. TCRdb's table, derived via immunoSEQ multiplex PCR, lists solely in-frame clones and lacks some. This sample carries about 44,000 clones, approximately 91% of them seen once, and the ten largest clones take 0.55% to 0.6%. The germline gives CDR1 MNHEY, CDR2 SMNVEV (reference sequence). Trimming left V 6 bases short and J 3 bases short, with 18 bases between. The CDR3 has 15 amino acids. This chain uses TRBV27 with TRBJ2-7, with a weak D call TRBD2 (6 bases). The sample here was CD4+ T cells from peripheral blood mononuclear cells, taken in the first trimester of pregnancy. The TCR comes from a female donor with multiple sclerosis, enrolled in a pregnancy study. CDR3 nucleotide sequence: TGTGCCAGCAGCCCCACCTCAGGGACTCGCTACGAGCAGTACTTC. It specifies CASSPTSGTRYEQYF.